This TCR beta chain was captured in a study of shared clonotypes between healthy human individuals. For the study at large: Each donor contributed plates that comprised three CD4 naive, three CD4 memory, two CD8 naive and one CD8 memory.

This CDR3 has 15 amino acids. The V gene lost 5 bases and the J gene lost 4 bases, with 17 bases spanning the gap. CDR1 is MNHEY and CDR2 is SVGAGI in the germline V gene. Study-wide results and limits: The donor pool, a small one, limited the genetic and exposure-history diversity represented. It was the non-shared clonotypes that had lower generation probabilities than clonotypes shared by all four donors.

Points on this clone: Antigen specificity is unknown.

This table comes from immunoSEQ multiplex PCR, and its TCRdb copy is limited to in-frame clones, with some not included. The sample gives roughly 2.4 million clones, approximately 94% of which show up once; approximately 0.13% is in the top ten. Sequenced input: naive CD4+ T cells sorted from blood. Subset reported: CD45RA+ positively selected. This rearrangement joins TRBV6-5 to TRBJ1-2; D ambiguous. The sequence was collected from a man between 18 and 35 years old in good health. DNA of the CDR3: TGTGCCAGCAGTCCCGATTTCGGGGATAGCTATGGCTACACCTTC. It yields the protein CASSPDFGDSYGYTF.